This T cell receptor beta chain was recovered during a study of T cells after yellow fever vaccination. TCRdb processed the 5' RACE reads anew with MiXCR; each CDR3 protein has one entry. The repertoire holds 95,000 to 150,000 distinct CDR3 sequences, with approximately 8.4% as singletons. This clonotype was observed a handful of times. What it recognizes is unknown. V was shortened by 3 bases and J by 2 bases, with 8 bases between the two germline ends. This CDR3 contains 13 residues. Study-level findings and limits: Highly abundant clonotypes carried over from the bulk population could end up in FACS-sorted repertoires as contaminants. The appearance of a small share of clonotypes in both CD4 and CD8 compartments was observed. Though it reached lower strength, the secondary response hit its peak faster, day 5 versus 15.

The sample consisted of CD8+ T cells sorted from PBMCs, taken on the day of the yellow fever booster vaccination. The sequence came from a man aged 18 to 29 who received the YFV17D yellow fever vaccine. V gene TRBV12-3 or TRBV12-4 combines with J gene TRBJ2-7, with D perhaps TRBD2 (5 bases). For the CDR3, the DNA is TGTGCCAGCAGTTTCGGGGTAACCTACGAGCAGTACGTC. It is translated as CASSFGVTYEQYV.